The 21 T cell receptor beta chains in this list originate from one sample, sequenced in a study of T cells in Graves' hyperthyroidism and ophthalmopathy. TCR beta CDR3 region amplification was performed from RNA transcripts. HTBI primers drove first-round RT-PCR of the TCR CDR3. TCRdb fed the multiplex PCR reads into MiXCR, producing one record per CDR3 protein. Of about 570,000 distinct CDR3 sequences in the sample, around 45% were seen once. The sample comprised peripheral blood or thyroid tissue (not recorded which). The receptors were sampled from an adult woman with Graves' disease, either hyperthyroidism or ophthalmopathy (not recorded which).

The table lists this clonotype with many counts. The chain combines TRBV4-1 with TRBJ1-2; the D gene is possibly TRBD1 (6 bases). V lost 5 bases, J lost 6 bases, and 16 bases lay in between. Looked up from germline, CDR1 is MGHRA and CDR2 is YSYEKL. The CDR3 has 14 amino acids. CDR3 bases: TGCGCCAGCAGCTTAGTCCTGGACAGACATGGCTACACCTTC. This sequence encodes CASSLVLDRHGYTF.

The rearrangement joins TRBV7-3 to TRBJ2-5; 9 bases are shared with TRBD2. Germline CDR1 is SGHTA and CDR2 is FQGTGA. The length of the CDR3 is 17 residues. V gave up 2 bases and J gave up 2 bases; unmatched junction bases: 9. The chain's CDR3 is CASSLERPGLAQETQYF. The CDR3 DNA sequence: TGTGCCAGCAGCTTAGAGAGGCCGGGACTAGCTCAAGAGACCCAGTACTTC.

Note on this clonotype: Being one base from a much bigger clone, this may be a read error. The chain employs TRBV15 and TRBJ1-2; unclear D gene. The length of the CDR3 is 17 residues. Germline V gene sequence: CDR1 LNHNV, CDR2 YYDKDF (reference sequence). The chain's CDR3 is CATSSSLPAADTYGFTF. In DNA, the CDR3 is TGTGCCACCAGCTCCTCTCTCCCCGCTGCGGATACTTATGGCTTCACCTTC.

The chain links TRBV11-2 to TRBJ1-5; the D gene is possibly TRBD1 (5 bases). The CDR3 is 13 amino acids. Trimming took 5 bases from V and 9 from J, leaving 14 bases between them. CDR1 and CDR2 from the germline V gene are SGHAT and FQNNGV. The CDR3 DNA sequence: TGTGCCAGCAGCAGAGGGACGGAACGGCCCCAGCATTTT. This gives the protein CASSRGTERPQHF.

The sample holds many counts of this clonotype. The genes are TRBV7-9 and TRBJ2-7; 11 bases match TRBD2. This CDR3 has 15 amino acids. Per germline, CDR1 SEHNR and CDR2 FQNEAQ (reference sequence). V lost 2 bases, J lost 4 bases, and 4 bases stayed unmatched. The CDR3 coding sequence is TGTGCCAGCAGCTTACTTCGGACTAGCGGGTACGAGCAGTACTTC. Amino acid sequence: CASSLLRTSGYEQYF.

The CDR3 region is CASSRLAGTNEKLFF. The CDR3 nucleotides are TGTGCCAGCAGCCGACTAGCGGGGACTAATGAAAAACTGTTTTTT. The genes are TRBV7-9 and TRBJ1-4, with D unresolved. The CDR3 sequence is 15 residues long. The V end was cut by 5 bases, the J end by 2 bases, with 12 bases between. Germline V CDR1 and CDR2: SEHNR, FQNEAQ (reference sequence).

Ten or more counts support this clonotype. DNA of the CDR3: TGTGCCAGCAGCTTAACGATGAACTACGAGCAGTACTTC. It encodes CASSLTMNYEQYF. This rearrangement joins TRBV7-2 to TRBJ2-7; no clear D gene. This CDR3 has 13 amino acids. The germline CDR1 and CDR2 sequences are SGHTA and FQGNSA. Trimming cost V 2 bases and J 3 bases, with 8 bases left between them.

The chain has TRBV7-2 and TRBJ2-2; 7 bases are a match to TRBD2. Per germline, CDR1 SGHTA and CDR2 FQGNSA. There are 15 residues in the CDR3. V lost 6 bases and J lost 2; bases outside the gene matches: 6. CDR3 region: CASSFLAVNTGELFF. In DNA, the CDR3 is TGTGCCAGCAGTTTCCTAGCGGTAAACACCGGGGAGCTGTTTTTT.

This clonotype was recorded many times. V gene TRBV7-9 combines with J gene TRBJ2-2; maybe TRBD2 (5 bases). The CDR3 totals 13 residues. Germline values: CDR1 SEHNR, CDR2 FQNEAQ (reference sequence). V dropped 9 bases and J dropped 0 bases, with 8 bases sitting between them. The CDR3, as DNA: TGTGCCAGGGGAGTCTCGAACACCGGGGAGCTGTTTTTT. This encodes CARGVSNTGELFF.

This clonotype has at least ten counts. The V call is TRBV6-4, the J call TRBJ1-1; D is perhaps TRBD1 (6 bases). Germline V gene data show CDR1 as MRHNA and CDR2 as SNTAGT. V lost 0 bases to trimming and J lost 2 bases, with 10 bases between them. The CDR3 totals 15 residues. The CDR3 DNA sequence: TGTGCCAGCAGTGACTCGGACAGTCCAAACACTGAAGCTTTCTTT. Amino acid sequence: CASSDSDSPNTEAFF.

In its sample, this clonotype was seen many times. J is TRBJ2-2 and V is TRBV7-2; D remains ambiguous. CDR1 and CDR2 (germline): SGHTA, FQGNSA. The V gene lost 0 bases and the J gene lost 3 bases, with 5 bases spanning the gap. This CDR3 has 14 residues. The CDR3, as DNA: TGTGCCAGCAGCTTAGCGTGGGACACCGGGGAGCTGTTTTTT. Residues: CASSLAWDTGELFF.

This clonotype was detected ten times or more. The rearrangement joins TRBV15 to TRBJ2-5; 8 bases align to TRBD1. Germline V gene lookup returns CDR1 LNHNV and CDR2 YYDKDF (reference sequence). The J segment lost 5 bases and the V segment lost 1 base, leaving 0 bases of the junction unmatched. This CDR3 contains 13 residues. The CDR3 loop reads CATSRGQGETQYF. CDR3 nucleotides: TGTGCCACCAGCAGAGGACAGGGGGAGACCCAGTACTTC. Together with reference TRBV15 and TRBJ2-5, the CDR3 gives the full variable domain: DAMVIQNPRYQVTQFGKPVTLSCSQTLNHNVMYWYQQKSSQAPKLLFHYYDKDFNNEADTPDNFQSRRPNTSFCFLDIRSPGLGDTAMYLCATSRGQGETQYFGPGTRLLVL.

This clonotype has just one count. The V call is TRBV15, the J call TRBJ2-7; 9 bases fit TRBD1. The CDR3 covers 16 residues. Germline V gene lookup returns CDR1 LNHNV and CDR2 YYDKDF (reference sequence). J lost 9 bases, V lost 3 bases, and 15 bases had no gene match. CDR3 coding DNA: TGTGCCACCAGCAGGGATCACGGGACAGGGTACCTCGGGCAGTACTTC. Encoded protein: CATSRDHGTGYLGQYF.

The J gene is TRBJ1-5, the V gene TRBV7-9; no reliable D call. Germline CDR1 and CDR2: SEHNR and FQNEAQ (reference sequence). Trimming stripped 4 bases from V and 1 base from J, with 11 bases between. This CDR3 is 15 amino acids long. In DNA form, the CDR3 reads TGTGCCAGCAGCTCAACGGGAATGAGCAATCAGCCCCAGCATTTT. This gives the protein CASSSTGMSNQPQHF. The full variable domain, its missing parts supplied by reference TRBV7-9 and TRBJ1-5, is DTGVSQNPRHKITKRGQNVTFRCDPISEHNRLYWYRQTLGQGPEFLTYFQNEAQLEKSRLLSDRFSAERPKGSFSTLEIQRTEQGDSAMYLCASSSTGMSNQPQHFGDGTRLSIL.

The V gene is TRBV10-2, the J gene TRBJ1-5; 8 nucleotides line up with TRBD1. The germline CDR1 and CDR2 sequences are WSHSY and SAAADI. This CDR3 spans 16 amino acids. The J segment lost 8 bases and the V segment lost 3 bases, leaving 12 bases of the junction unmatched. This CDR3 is CASSDTQGGWNEPQHF. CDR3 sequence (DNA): TGCGCCAGCAGTGACACACAGGGGGGGTGGAATGAGCCCCAGCATTTT.

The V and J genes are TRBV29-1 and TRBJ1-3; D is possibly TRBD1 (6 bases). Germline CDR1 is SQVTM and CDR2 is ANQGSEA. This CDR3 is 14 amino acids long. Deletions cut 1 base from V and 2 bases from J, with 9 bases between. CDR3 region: CSVEGGGTGNTIYF. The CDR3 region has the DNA TGCAGCGTTGAAGGAGGGGGAACTGGAAACACCATATATTTT.

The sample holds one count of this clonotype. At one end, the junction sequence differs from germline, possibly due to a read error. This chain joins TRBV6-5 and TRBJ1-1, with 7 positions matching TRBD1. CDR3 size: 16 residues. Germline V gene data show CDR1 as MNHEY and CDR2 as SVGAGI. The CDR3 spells CASSYISQGVNTEAFF. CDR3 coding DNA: TGTGCCAGCAGTTACATCTCCCAGGGGGTGAACACTGAGGCTTTCTTT.

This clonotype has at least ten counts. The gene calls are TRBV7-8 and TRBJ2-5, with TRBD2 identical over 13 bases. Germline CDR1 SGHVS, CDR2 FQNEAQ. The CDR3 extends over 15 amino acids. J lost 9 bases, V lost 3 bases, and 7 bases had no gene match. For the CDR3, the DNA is TGTGCCAGCAGCTTCGGACTAGCGGGAGCATCGGCCCAGTACTTC. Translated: CASSFGLAGASAQYF.

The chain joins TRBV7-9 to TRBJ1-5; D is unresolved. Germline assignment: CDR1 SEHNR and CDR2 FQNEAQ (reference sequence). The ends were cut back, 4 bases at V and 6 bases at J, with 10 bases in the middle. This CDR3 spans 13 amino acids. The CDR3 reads CASSSLGGQPQHF. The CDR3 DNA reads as TGTGCCAGCAGCTCCCTGGGAGGTCAGCCCCAGCATTTT.

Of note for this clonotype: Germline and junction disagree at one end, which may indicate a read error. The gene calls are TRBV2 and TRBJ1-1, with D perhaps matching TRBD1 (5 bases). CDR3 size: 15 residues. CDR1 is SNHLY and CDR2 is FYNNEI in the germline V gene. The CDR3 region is CASRPQGGWNTETFF. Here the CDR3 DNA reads TGTGCCAGCAGACCTCAGGGAGGATGGAACACTGAAACTTTCTTT. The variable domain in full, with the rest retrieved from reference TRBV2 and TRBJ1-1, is EPEVTQTPSHQVTQMGQEVILRCVPISNHLYFYWYRQILGQKVEFLVSFYNNEISEKSEIFDDQFSVERPDGSNFTLKIRSTKLEDSAMYFCASRPQGGWNTETFFGQGTRLTVV.

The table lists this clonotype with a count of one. CDR3 bases: TGTGCCAGCGGACAGGGTCGTGAAAAACTGTTTTTT. Translation gives CASGQGREKLFF. The V and J genes are TRBV19 and TRBJ1-4, with TRBD1 matching 8 bases. The CDR3 contains 12 residues. V lost 9 bases to trimming and J lost 7 bases; unmatched junction nucleotides: 4. CDR1 and CDR2 from the germline V gene are LNHDA and SQIVND (reference sequence).